The sequence of this T cell receptor (beta chain) was determined in a study of T cells in Graves' hyperthyroidism and ophthalmopathy. Researchers took RNA transcripts and amplified the TCR beta CDR3 regions from them. First-round RT-PCR targeting the TCR CDR3 was performed with the HTBI primer set. TCRdb recomputed calls from the multiplex PCR reads with MiXCR, one row per CDR3 protein. This sample has over 650,000 distinct CDR3 sequences, with 45% found just once. Findings and caveats of the study: The majority of expanded thyroid clonotypes above 0.001 also appeared in blood.

CDR3 length equals 14 residues. The V and J ends lost 5 bases and 7 bases respectively, with 17 bases between them. Comments on this clonotype: The antigen remains undetermined.

The TCR sequence derives from an adult man with Graves' disease, either hyperthyroidism or ophthalmopathy (not recorded which). The chain recombines TRBV12-3 or TRBV12-4 with TRBJ2-5; D remains unclear. Specimen: peripheral blood or thyroid tissue (not recorded which). The CDR3 sequence is CASSKTRRRGTQYF. CDR3 nucleotides: TGTGCCAGCAGTAAGACCAGAAGACGAGGGACCCAGTACTTC.